These 5 T cell receptor beta chains were all obtained from the same sample, sequenced in a study of immune characterization of retroperitoneal liposarcoma. TCRdb reprocessed the PCR reads with MiXCR, giving one entry per CDR3 protein. The sample includes 11,000 or so distinct CDR3 sequences, approximately 22% seen only once; the top ten take about 9.8%. The sequencing sample was made of blood. The receptor source for this set is a female donor with retroperitoneal liposarcoma.

This clonotype has more than one count but fewer than ten. The V call is TRBV7-2, the J call TRBJ2-2, with D perhaps given as TRBD1 or TRBD2 (5 bases each). Germline CDR1 and CDR2: SGHTA and FQGNSA. The CDR3 consists of 14 residues. The germline V and J ends were trimmed by 1 base and 6 bases, with 9 bases remaining between them. The CDR3 region is CASSLDQGAGELFF. For the CDR3, the DNA is TGTGCCAGCAGCTTAGATCAGGGAGCCGGGGAGCTGTTTTTT.

There are many counts of this clonotype. This sequence joins TRBV6-1 and TRBJ1-1; D possibly corresponds to TRBD1 (6 bases). Trimming took 5 bases from V and 2 from J, leaving 12 bases between them. The CDR3 has 14 amino acids. Germline V gene lookup returns CDR1 MNHNS and CDR2 SASEGT. This CDR3 reads CASSWSRGNTEAFF. DNA for the CDR3: TGTGCCAGCAGTTGGTCCAGGGGAAACACTGAAGCTTTCTTT.

The chain joins TRBV20-1 to TRBJ1-2; 7 nucleotides match TRBD1. The germline V gene encodes CDR1 DFQATT and CDR2 SNEGSKA (reference sequence). This CDR3 is built from 16 residues. V gave up 3 bases and J gave up 3 bases; unmatched junction bases: 13. This CDR3 reads CSASDLSPGGDYGYTF. The CDR3, as DNA: TGCAGTGCTAGCGATTTAAGCCCAGGGGGAGACTATGGCTACACCTTC.

By proportion, this clonotype is medium-sized. V usage is TRBV6-1 and J usage is TRBJ2-7; D could derive from TRBD1 or TRBD2 (5 bases each). The CDR3 contains 14 residues. V shed 1 base and J shed 0 bases, with 7 bases lying between them. Per the germline V gene, CDR1 is MNHNS and CDR2 is SASEGT. In DNA, the CDR3 is TGTGCCAGCAGTGAAGGGGGGTTCTCCTACGAGCAGTACTTC. This codes for CASSEGGFSYEQYF.

In this sample, this clonotype turned up many times. The genes are TRBV6-4 and TRBJ2-2; perhaps TRBD2 as D (6 bases). Germline assignment: CDR1 MRHNA and CDR2 SNTAGT. V lost 0 bases and J 7 bases, leaving 12 bases between the germline ends. The CDR3 extends over 15 amino acids. The CDR3 DNA reads as TGTGCCAGCAGTGACTCGCGGGAAGGAAGCGGGGAGCTGTTTTTT. This sequence encodes CASSDSREGSGELFF.